This is a list of T cell receptor beta chains from one sample in a study of Ad26.COV2.S vaccination and SARS-CoV-2 variants. Sequenced by immunoSEQ multiplex PCR; TCRdb stores in-frame clones only, minus some. The sample lists nearly 400,000 clones; around 89% were seen once. The source was peripheral blood, collected in a trial of Ad26.COV2.S vaccine versus placebo. The receptors here all came from a person between 18 and 65 years old who received the Ad26.COV2.S COVID-19 vaccine or a placebo. The CDR3 runs from the conserved cysteine through the conserved F or W. The D gene is left open where the match is weak. Not every row has a clone size; where given, it reads once, few, many or a size class.

j_call	d_call	v_call	clone_size	cdr3_nt	cdr3_aa
TRBJ1-2	-	TRBV30	-	TGTGCCTGGACCGCGCTTGGAATCTACACCTTC	CAWTALGIYTF
TRBJ2-7	TRBD1	TRBV28	-	TGTGCCAGCAGCTCGGGACAGGGTTTCGAGCAGTACTTC	CASSSGQGFEQYF
TRBJ1-2	TRBD1	TRBV7-8	-	TGTGCCAGCAGCTCTAGCGGGACAGGGGTCGTCTATGGCTACACCTTC	CASSSSGTGVVYGYTF
TRBJ2-7	TRBD1	TRBV18	-	TGTGCCAGCTCACCGGGGACAGTCAACGAGCAGTACTTC	CASSPGTVNEQYF
TRBJ1-3	-	TRBV6-5	-	TGTGCCAGCAGTTACTTCTCGACCCCAATCGGAAACACCATATATTTT	CASSYFSTPIGNTIYF
TRBJ1-6	TRBD1	TRBV27	-	TGTGCCAGCAGTTCCTTGACAGGGGTGAGGTCACCCCTCCACTTT	CASSSLTGVRSPLHF
TRBJ2-3	TRBD2	TRBV4-3	-	TGCGCCAGCAGCCAGGAGAGCGGGAGAGGGACAGATACGCAGTATTTT	CASSQESGRGTDTQYF
TRBJ1-1	-	TRBV28	-	TGTGCCAGTAAAAGGGGGTCCACTGAAGCTTTCTTT	CASKRGSTEAFF
TRBJ2-3	-	TRBV11-3	-	TGTGCCAGCAGCTTAGCGGGAGCAACAGATACGCAGTATTTT	CASSLAGATDTQYF
TRBJ2-7	TRBD2	TRBV6-5	-	TGTGCCAGCATGGGGCGGGCGGGAGGCCTCTACGAGCAGTACTTC	CASMGRAGGLYEQYF
TRBJ2-5	-	TRBV5-5	-	TGTGCCAGCAGCTTGGGCAATCAAGAGACCCAGTACTTC	CASSLGNQETQYF
TRBJ2-2	TRBD2	TRBV6-1	-	TGTGCCAGCAGTGAACGAGCTAGCGGAGCGAACACCGGGGAGCTGTTTTTT	CASSERASGANTGELFF
TRBJ1-3	TRBD1	TRBV28	few	TGTGCCAGCAGCATAGGACAGGGGACAGGAAACACCATATATTTT	CASSIGQGTGNTIYF
TRBJ2-1	-	TRBV5-1	-	TGCGCCAGCAGCTTGCAACCAGGGGGGCGAGGGGATGAGCAGTTCTTC	CASSLQPGGRGDEQFF
TRBJ1-1	-	TRBV30	few	TGTGCCTGGAGGAGACACCTCGGGGACACTGAAGCTTTCTTT	CAWRRHLGDTEAFF
TRBJ1-6	-	TRBV4-2	-	TGTGCCAGCAGCCAAGAACCGGCGGGCAGGGCCAACTATAATTCACCCCTCCACTTT	CASSQEPAGRANYNSPLHF
TRBJ2-5	-	TRBV5-5	-	TGTGCCAGCTTCCGCCATGACAGGACACAAGAGACCCAGTACTTC	CASFRHDRTQETQYF
TRBJ2-5	-	TRBV7-6	-	TGTGCCAGCAGCGCAACCGGGACCCCCGGAGGGACCCAGTACTTC	CASSATGTPGGTQYF
TRBJ2-6	-	TRBV29-1	once	TGCAGCGTTGCCTTCCCCCGAGGTGGGGCCAACGTCCTGACTTTC	CSVAFPRGGANVLTF